These T cell receptor beta chains were read from a single sample in a study of early T cells in non-severe SARS-CoV-2 infection. TCRdb fed the 5' RACE reads into MiXCR, producing one record per CDR3 protein. The table lists about 80,000 distinct CDR3 sequences, about 5% of them singletons. This sample comprised whole blood, obtained at baseline. The receptors were gathered from an adult who was a healthcare worker with PCR-confirmed SARS-CoV-2 infection or an uninfected control (not recorded which). Each CDR3 is given with its conserved first and last residue. D genes are given only for firm matches. Clone size is not always given. Where it is, it says once, few, many or a class for expanded clones.

>few|11|NA|TRBJ1-1|TRBV7-2
CASSLVGMAFF
TGTGCCAGCAGCTTAGTCGGTATGGCTTTCTTT
>many|13|NA|TRBJ2-5|TRBV20-1
CSARHRVGETQYF
TGCAGTGCTAGACACAGGGTCGGGGAGACCCAGTACTTC
>many|13|NA|TRBJ2-7|TRBV12-3/TRBV12-4
CASSRAGGYEQYF
TGTGCCAGCAGTAGGGCAGGGGGGTACGAGCAGTACTTC
>NA|14|NA|TRBJ2-4|TRBV7-9
CATRVEGAKNIQYF
TGTGCCACTCGAGTTGAGGGAGCCAAAAACATTCAGTACTTC
>NA|14|TRBD1|TRBJ1-2|TRBV6-5
CASRLTGGYYGYTF
TGTGCCAGCAGACTCACAGGGGGGTACTATGGCTACACCTTC
>few|13|NA|TRBJ2-1|TRBV2
CASSEMARNEQFF
TGTGCCAGCAGTGAGATGGCGCGGAATGAGCAGTTCTTC
>many|16|TRBD1|TRBJ1-4|TRBV4-1
CASSHAPDRGEEKLFF
TGCGCCAGCAGCCACGCTCCGGACAGGGGGGAGGAAAAACTGTTTTTT
>NA|14|NA|TRBJ1-5|TRBV20-1
CSARGRASNQPQHF
TGCAGTGCAAGGGGAAGGGCGAGCAATCAGCCCCAGCATTTT
>few|14|TRBD1|TRBJ1-1|TRBV18
CASSPRQGPTEAFF
TGTGCCAGCTCACCGAGACAGGGACCCACTGAAGCTTTCTTT
>many|12|NA|TRBJ1-2|TRBV7-9
CASSWQADGYTF
TGTGCCAGCAGTTGGCAAGCGGATGGCTACACCTTC